Listed below are T cell receptor beta chains from one sample, sequenced in a study of high-grade serous ovarian cancer treatment subgroups. Generated by immunoSEQ multiplex PCR, the TCRdb table keeps only in-frame clones and is missing some. The sample has around 27,000 clones, approximately 79% seen once. Sequencing was done on a sample of tumor tissue. The receptor set was obtained from a human donor with high-grade serous ovarian cancer. The conserved cysteine and the conserved F or W are not part of the CDR3 here. Fields, in order: CDR3 protein, V gene, clone size, J gene. Some rows have no size entry. The others give once, few or many, or a class for an expanded clone.

CDR3: ASSLMSVVNTEAF
V: TRBV7-6
size: NA
J: TRBJ1-1

CDR3: ASSLRSSEPGELF
V: TRBV5-6
size: NA
J: TRBJ2-2

CDR3: ASSFGTSGSGDTQY
V: TRBV11-3
size: NA
J: TRBJ2-3

CDR3: ASSFLLRARTEAF
V: TRBV5-6
size: NA
J: TRBJ1-1

CDR3: ASSLTSGLATYEQY
V: TRBV7-6
size: NA
J: TRBJ2-7

CDR3: ASSQVRGAYQETQY
V: TRBV14
size: few
J: TRBJ2-5

CDR3: ASSSGGPYEQY
V: TRBV28
size: once
J: TRBJ2-7

CDR3: ASSSPPGTAAYEQY
V: TRBV5-6
size: NA
J: TRBJ2-7

CDR3: ASSPLGTGNEKLF
V: TRBV28
size: NA
J: TRBJ1-4

CDR3: ASSTQGGSSGANVLT
V: TRBV19
size: NA
J: TRBJ2-6

CDR3: SVLAGANYEQY
V: TRBV29-1
size: NA
J: TRBJ2-7

CDR3: ASSSASYEQY
V: TRBV5-6
size: NA
J: TRBJ2-7

CDR3: ASRSAGHTDTQY
V: TRBV2
size: NA
J: TRBJ2-3

CDR3: ASSFRQRVSGNTIY
V: TRBV28
size: NA
J: TRBJ1-3

CDR3: ASGADGNTEAF
V: TRBV12-5
size: few
J: TRBJ1-1

CDR3: ASGIPGLGLYMGYEQY
V: TRBV2
size: NA
J: TRBJ2-7